One and the same sample provided the 4 T cell receptor beta chains below, sequenced in a study of CD8+ T cells in alopecia areata. cDNA prepared by RNA extraction and subsequent reverse transcription served as the template for sequencing. The method was immunoSEQ multiplex PCR; TCRdb's version includes in-frame clones alone and lacks a portion of them. The sample lists about 130,000 clones; 45% to 50% were seen once. Sequencing was performed on CD8+ T cells sorted from blood, taken at week 0. These receptors came from a human donor with alopecia areata.

This clone was counted a single time. The V call is TRBV6-4, the J call TRBJ2-7; D might be TRBD1 (6 bases). Germline V lookup: CDR1 MRHNA, CDR2 SNTAGT. V was clipped by 5 bases and J by 2 bases, with 13 bases between them. This CDR3 spans 14 amino acids. The CDR3 loop is CASSLEGVPYEQYF. DNA for the CDR3: TGTGCCAGCAGTCTCGAGGGGGTCCCCTACGAGCAGTACTTC.

This chain uses TRBV10-3 with TRBJ1-2; 7 bases line up with TRBD1. CDR3 length: 15 amino acids. From germline, CDR1 is ENHRY and CDR2 SYGVKD. J gave up 8 bases and V 0 bases, and 9 bases lay outside the gene matches. CDR3 region: CAISESAGGVNGYTF. CDR3 nucleotides: TGTGCCATCAGTGAGTCGGCAGGGGGTGTGAACGGCTACACCTTC.

The chain carries TRBV29-1 and TRBJ2-7, with 7 bases matching TRBD1. This CDR3 is built from 13 residues. CDR1 is SQVTM and CDR2 is ANQGSEA in the germline V gene. V shed 3 bases, J shed 6 bases, and the junction held 8 bases outside the gene matches. The CDR3 nucleotides are TGCAGCGTTGAGGAAACAGGGGCGGGCGAGCAGTACTTC. It codes for CSVEETGAGEQYF.

The V call is TRBV27, the J call TRBJ2-7; D not resolved. The CDR3 runs to 14 residues. Trimming left V 4 bases short and J 4 bases short, with 14 bases between. Germline values: CDR1 MNHEY, CDR2 SMNVEV (reference sequence). In DNA form, the CDR3 reads TGTGCCAGCAGTTCTGACCGGAAAAGGTACGAGCAGTACTTC. This translates into CASSSDRKRYEQYF.